These T cell receptor beta chains were read from a single sample in a study of control samples from healthy donors and cancer patients. Assay: immunoSEQ multiplex PCR; the TCRdb copy retains only in-frame clones and omits some. The repertoire holds over 150,000 clones, roughly 93% seen once, with over 1.1% in the top ten. Sequencing was done on a sample of blood. Every receptor here comes from a man aged 18-30 years in good health. Both conserved end residues are part of each CDR3. D genes are given only for firm matches. A row's size may be missing; if present it is once, few, many or a size class.

D: NA; J: TRBJ2-3; size: NA; V: TRBV30; DNA: TGTGCCTGGAGATCCTCTAGCACAGATACGCAGTATTTT; CDR3: CAWRSSSTDTQYF
D: NA; J: TRBJ2-1; size: NA; V: TRBV27; DNA: TGTGCCAGCAGTTTAAGTTTCCCGGGGCGGAATGAGCAGTTCTTC; CDR3: CASSLSFPGRNEQFF
D: NA; J: TRBJ2-1; size: NA; V: TRBV6-2/TRBV6-3; DNA: TGTGCCAGCAGTTACCGGCGGTCCAACAATGAGCAGTTCTTC; CDR3: CASSYRRSNNEQFF
D: TRBD1; J: TRBJ1-4; size: NA; V: TRBV5-1; DNA: TGCGCCAGCAGCAAAATAGGACAGGGGGATGAAAAACTGTTTTTT; CDR3: CASSKIGQGDEKLFF
D: NA; J: TRBJ2-1; size: NA; V: TRBV6-4; DNA: TGTGCCAGCAGTGACTCGAGTCTAGCTGGAGCTGAGCAGTTCTTC; CDR3: CASSDSSLAGAEQFF
D: NA; J: TRBJ1-5; size: NA; V: TRBV10-1; DNA: TGCGCCAGCAGCGGCGGGGATAGCAATCAGCCCCAGCATTTT; CDR3: CASSGGDSNQPQHF
D: NA; J: TRBJ1-5; size: NA; V: TRBV2; DNA: TGTGCCAGCAAAGAATTAGGGGACCAGCCCCAGCATTTT; CDR3: CASKELGDQPQHF
D: NA; J: TRBJ2-4; size: NA; V: TRBV18; DNA: TGTGCCAGCTCACTTGACAGCAAAAACATTCAGTACTTC; CDR3: CASSLDSKNIQYF
D: NA; J: TRBJ1-1; size: NA; V: TRBV25-1; DNA: TGTGCCAGCCGGGACGGGGTGAACACTGAAGCTTTCTTT; CDR3: CASRDGVNTEAFF
D: NA; J: TRBJ2-5; size: once; V: TRBV5-1; DNA: TGCGCCAGCAGCTTGGATCCCTTCGGAGAGACCCAGTACTTC; CDR3: CASSLDPFGETQYF
D: NA; J: TRBJ2-7; size: NA; V: TRBV6-6; DNA: TGTGCCACCAGCCAACCTGGTGCATGGGAGCAGTACTTC; CDR3: CATSQPGAWEQYF
D: NA; J: TRBJ1-1; size: NA; V: TRBV10-3; DNA: TGTGCCACGGGGGAGCTTAGCATGAACACTGAAGCTTTCTTT; CDR3: CATGELSMNTEAFF
D: NA; J: TRBJ2-1; size: NA; V: TRBV6-5; DNA: TGTGCCAGCAGCAACCGACGGTTAGAGCAGTTCTTC; CDR3: CASSNRRLEQFF
D: NA; J: TRBJ1-2; size: NA; V: TRBV5-6; DNA: TGTGCCAGCAGCTTGGGGAATGGCTACACCTTC; CDR3: CASSLGNGYTF
D: TRBD2; J: TRBJ2-1; size: NA; V: TRBV27; DNA: TGTGCCAGCAACCTAGCGGGGGGAAGGAATGAGCAGTTCTTC; CDR3: CASNLAGGRNEQFF
D: NA; J: TRBJ1-2; size: NA; V: TRBV11-2; DNA: TGTGCCAGCAGCGGACCGGGACGGGGCTACACCTTC; CDR3: CASSGPGRGYTF
D: NA; J: TRBJ2-7; size: NA; V: TRBV20-1; DNA: TGCAGTGCTAGTTTGGCGGGGGCGACCGGGGAGCAGTACTTC; CDR3: CSASLAGATGEQYF
D: TRBD2; J: TRBJ2-1; size: NA; V: TRBV5-1; DNA: TGCGCCAGCAGCTCCCAGACTAGCGGGGGCTATGAGCAGTTCTTC; CDR3: CASSSQTSGGYEQFF
D: NA; J: TRBJ1-5; size: NA; V: TRBV9; DNA: TGTGCCAGCAGCGTAGGCAGGACTAATCAGCCCCAGCATTTT; CDR3: CASSVGRTNQPQHF
D: NA; J: TRBJ1-2; size: NA; V: TRBV7-9; DNA: TGTGCCAGCAGCCACAGCCCTCCGGGAGGACTCTATGGCTACACCTTC; CDR3: CASSHSPPGGLYGYTF
D: NA; J: TRBJ2-3; size: NA; V: TRBV9; DNA: TGTGCCAGCAGCAGATCCCGGGGCCAGAGCACAGATACGCAGTATTTT; CDR3: CASSRSRGQSTDTQYF
D: NA; J: TRBJ1-1; size: NA; V: TRBV3-1/TRBV3-2; DNA: TGTGCCAGCAGCTACCTGGATCAGGGCCGCACTGAAGCTTTCTTT; CDR3: CASSYLDQGRTEAFF
D: TRBD1; J: TRBJ2-3; size: NA; V: TRBV9; DNA: TGTGCCAGCAGCGGTTTGTGGACAGGGAGCGGAGATACGCAGTATTTT; CDR3: CASSGLWTGSGDTQYF
D: TRBD2; J: TRBJ2-3; size: NA; V: TRBV29-1; DNA: TGCAGCGTTGGAGGGGCTAGCGGGGGGACAGATACGCAGTATTTT; CDR3: CSVGGASGGTDTQYF
D: NA; J: TRBJ2-7; size: NA; V: TRBV13; DNA: TGTGCCAGCAGCTTGGGCAGGGAATTGTCCTACGAGCAGTACTTC; CDR3: CASSLGRELSYEQYF
D: NA; J: TRBJ2-7; size: NA; V: TRBV5-1; DNA: TGCGCCAGCAGCCTCCGGGACATGACGGGCGAGCAGTACTTC; CDR3: CASSLRDMTGEQYF
D: NA; J: TRBJ2-2; size: NA; V: TRBV2; DNA: TGTGCCAGCAGTGTAGAACAGGAGAACACCGGGGAGCTGTTTTTT; CDR3: CASSVEQENTGELFF
D: NA; J: TRBJ1-1; size: NA; V: TRBV6-5; DNA: TGTGCCAGCAGTCTCCATACGAACACTGAAGCTTTCTTT; CDR3: CASSLHTNTEAFF
D: TRBD2; J: TRBJ2-3; size: NA; V: TRBV3-1/TRBV3-2; DNA: TGTGCCAGCAGCCAAGAGGGGACTAGGAGCACAGATACGCAGTATTTT; CDR3: CASSQEGTRSTDTQYF
D: NA; J: TRBJ1-1; size: NA; V: TRBV18; DNA: TGTGCCAGCTCACTCTCCGGGCAGGTTGAAGCTTTCTTT; CDR3: CASSLSGQVEAFF
D: TRBD2; J: TRBJ2-5; size: NA; V: TRBV5-4; DNA: TGTGCCAGCAGCTTCCCCCATCCAGCGGGGGTCCAAGAGACCCAGTACTTC; CDR3: CASSFPHPAGVQETQYF
D: TRBD1; J: TRBJ2-1; size: NA; V: TRBV5-1; DNA: TGCGCCAGCAGCTCCGACAGGGGGCCCTACTCCTACAATGAGCAGTTCTTC; CDR3: CASSSDRGPYSYNEQFF
D: NA; J: TRBJ2-7; size: NA; V: TRBV7-2; DNA: TGTGCCAGCAGTCAAAATTTCGAGTACTACGAGCAGTACTTC; CDR3: CASSQNFEYYEQYF
D: TRBD1; J: TRBJ2-7; size: NA; V: TRBV30; DNA: TGTGCCTGGAGTGAAACAGGGGTTTCGAACGAGCAGTACTTC; CDR3: CAWSETGVSNEQYF
D: NA; J: TRBJ1-3; size: NA; V: TRBV10-2; DNA: TGCGCCAGCAGCGACCCGGTGAGGGGGGATGGTAAAGGAAACACCATATATTTT; CDR3: CASSDPVRGDGKGNTIYF
D: TRBD1; J: TRBJ2-6; size: NA; V: TRBV29-1; DNA: TGCAGCGTCGCGGGACAGGGGACCTCTGGGGCCAACGTCCTGACTTTC; CDR3: CSVAGQGTSGANVLTF
D: NA; J: TRBJ2-7; size: NA; V: TRBV24-1; DNA: TGTGCCACCAGTGGTTCATCCTACGAGCAGTACTTC; CDR3: CATSGSSYEQYF
D: NA; J: TRBJ2-7; size: NA; V: TRBV12-5; DNA: TGTGCTAGTGGTTTGGTACGTGGAGGGCTATCCTACGAGCAGTACTTC; CDR3: CASGLVRGGLSYEQYF
D: TRBD2; J: TRBJ2-7; size: NA; V: TRBV7-3; DNA: TGTGCCAGCAGCTTAACGCCCGGGGGGATCTACGAGCAGTACTTC; CDR3: CASSLTPGGIYEQYF
D: NA; J: TRBJ1-1; size: NA; V: TRBV15; DNA: TGTGCCACCAGCAGAGTACCGATGAACACTGAAGCTTTCTTT; CDR3: CATSRVPMNTEAFF
D: NA; J: TRBJ1-5; size: NA; V: TRBV9; DNA: TGTGCCAGCAGCGTAGACCGGGCGGGGCCCCAGCATTTT; CDR3: CASSVDRAGPQHF
D: TRBD1; J: TRBJ2-1; size: NA; V: TRBV29-1; DNA: TGCAGCGCGCACGGACAGGGGGCCAATGAGCAGTTCTTC; CDR3: CSAHGQGANEQFF